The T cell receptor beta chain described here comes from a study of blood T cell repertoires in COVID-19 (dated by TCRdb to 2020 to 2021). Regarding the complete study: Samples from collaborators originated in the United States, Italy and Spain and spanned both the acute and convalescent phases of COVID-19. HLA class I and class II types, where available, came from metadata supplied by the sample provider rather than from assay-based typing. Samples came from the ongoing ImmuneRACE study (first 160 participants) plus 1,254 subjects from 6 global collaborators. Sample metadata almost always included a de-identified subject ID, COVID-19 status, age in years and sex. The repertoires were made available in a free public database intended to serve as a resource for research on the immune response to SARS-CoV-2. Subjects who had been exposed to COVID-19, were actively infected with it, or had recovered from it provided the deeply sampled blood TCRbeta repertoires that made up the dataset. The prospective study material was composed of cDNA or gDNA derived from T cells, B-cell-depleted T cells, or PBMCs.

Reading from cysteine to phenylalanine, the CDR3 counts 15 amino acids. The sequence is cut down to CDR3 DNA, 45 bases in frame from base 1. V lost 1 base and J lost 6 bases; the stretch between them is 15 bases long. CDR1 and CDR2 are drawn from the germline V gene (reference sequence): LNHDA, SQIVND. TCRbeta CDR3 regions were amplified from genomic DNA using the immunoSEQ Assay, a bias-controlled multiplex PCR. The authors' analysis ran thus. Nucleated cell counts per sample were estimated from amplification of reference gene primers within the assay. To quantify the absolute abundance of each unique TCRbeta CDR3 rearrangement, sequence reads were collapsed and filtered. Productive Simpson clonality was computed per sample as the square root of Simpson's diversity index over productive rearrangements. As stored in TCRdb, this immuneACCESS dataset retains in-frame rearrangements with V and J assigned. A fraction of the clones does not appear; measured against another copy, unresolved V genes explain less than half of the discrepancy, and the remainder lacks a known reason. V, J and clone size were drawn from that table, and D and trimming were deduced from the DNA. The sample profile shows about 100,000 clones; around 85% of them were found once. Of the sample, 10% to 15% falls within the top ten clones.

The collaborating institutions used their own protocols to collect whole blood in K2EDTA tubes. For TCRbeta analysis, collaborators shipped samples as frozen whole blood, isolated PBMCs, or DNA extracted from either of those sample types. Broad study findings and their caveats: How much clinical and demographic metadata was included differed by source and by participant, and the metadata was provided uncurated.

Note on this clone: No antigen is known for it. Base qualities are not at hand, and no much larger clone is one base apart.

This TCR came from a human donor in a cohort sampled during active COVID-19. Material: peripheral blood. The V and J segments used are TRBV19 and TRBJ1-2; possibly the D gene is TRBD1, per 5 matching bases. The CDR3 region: CASSIVLGQGNGYTF. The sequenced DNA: TGTGCCAGTAGTATAGTTTTGGGGCAGGGAAATGGCTACACCTTC.